This T cell receptor beta chain was retrieved from a study of blood T cell repertoires in COVID-19. Study context: From the United States, Italy and Spain came samples of acute and convalescent COVID-19.

The CDR3 is 13 residues long. V was trimmed by 4 bases and J by 4 bases, leaving 10 bases between them. Germline V gene sequence: CDR1 MNHEY, CDR2 SVGEGT. Sequenced by immunoSEQ multiplex PCR; TCRdb stores in-frame clones only, minus some. Seen here are under 150,000 clones, approximately 87% observed once, and the top ten hold 3.9%. The sample comprised PBMCs or T cells enriched from blood (not recorded which). This chain connects TRBV6-2 or TRBV6-3 to TRBJ1-2, with TRBD1 as a possible D gene (6 bases). The receptor was derived from a man aged 45-65 years in a cohort exposed to, infected with or recovered from COVID-19 (not recorded which). CDR3 coding DNA: TGTGCCAGCAGTTCTACAGGGTCCTATGGCTACACCTTC. This translates into CASSSTGSYGYTF.